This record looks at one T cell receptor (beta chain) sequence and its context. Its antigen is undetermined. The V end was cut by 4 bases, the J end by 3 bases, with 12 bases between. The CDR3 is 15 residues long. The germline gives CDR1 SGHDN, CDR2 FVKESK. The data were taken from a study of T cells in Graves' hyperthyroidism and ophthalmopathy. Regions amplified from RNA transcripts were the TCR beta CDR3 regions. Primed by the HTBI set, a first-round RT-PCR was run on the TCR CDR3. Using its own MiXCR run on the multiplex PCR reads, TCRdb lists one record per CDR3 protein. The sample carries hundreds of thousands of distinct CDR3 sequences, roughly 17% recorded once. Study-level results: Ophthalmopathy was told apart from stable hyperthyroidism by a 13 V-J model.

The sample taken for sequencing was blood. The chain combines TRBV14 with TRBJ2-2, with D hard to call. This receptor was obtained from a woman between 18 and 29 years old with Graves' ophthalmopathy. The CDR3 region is CASSRELRYTGELFF. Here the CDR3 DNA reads TGTGCCAGCAGCCGCGAACTAAGATACACCGGGGAGCTGTTTTTT.